This TCR beta chain was captured by sequencing in a study of blood T cell repertoires in COVID-19. Study in general: The origin of the acute and convalescent COVID-19 samples was the United States, Italy and Spain. PBMCs, B-cell-depleted T cells, or T cells were the source of the cDNA or gDNA that made up the material.

Germline V gene data show CDR1 as MGHDK and CDR2 as SYGVNS. There are 17 residues in the CDR3. V lost 2 bases, J lost 1 base, and 17 bases lay in between. The table lists this clone with a few counts. Methods used by the authors: Nucleated cell number was recorded as an estimate derived from reference gene primer amplification. Clones were sequenced by immunoSEQ multiplex PCR, and TCRdb holds only the in-frame ones, with some missing. The DNA gave D and trimming, while V, J and clone size come from that table. The table includes approximately 11,000 clones, approximately 88% detected once. Sequencing was done on a sample of peripheral blood. The receptor was derived from a human donor in a cohort sampled during active COVID-19. The genes are TRBV25-1 and TRBJ1-1, with D tentatively TRBD1 (6 bases). The CDR3 region is CASSEERGAGSNTEAFF. CDR3 nucleotides: TGTGCCAGCAGTGAAGAGCGGGGGGCAGGATCGAACACTGAAGCTTTCTTT.